This TCR beta chain was observed in a study of OX40 agonist ivuxolimab in advanced cancers. Study information: The patients' treatment was ivuxolimab, an agonistic anti-OX40 (CD134) antibody.

Data came from immunoSEQ multiplex PCR; TCRdb stores just in-frame clones and leaves some out. The data hold approximately 82,000 clones, with around 84% observed a single time. Germline CDR1 reads MNHGY; CDR2 reads SAAAGT. The CDR3 is made up of 14 amino acids. V was cut by 3 bases and J by 3 bases, with 10 bases left in between. Exclusion applied to patients with autoimmune disease history or systemic immunosuppression. The material sequenced was CD4+ or CD8+ T cells sorted from blood, taken in a trial of the OX40 agonist ivuxolimab. This receptor was identified in an adult with an advanced solid tumor such as melanoma, head and neck, liver or kidney cancer. The genes are TRBV6-8 and TRBJ2-3, with D uncertain. CDR3 sequence reads: CASSYSVTTDTQYF. CDR3 DNA sequence: TGTGCCAGCAGTTATTCAGTTACTACAGATACGCAGTATTTT.